Sequencing of this TCR beta chain was carried out in a study of cytomegalovirus exposure and HLA in healthy donors. At the level of the study: Assignment to the Caucasian-associated ancestry cluster applied to around 82% of the approximately 380 genotyped donors. Study outcomes and limitations: Follow-up analysis later connected one missense variant in DCLRE1C with trimming of TCR beta V- and J-genes. Among the CMV-associated chains, a few were confirmed in vitro as specific for CMV antigens.

In the case of this clone: Antigen unknown.

Primers: 60 Vbeta forward and 13 Jbeta reverse. TCRdb's table, derived via immunoSEQ multiplex PCR, lists solely in-frame clones and lacks some. This sample has roughly 120,000 clones, with approximately 80% found just once. The CDR3 sequence is 16 residues long. The V segment lost 4 bases and the J segment 4 bases; nucleotides outside the gene matches: 4. Germline V CDR1 and CDR2: PRHDT, FYEKMQ (reference sequence). The V and J genes are TRBV13 and TRBJ2-5, with TRBD2 matching over 15 bases. The sample comprised PBMCs. The source is a young man in good health and CMV-seronegative. CDR3 in DNA: TGTGCCAGCAGCTCCGGGACTAGCGGGAGGCGAGAGACCCAGTACTTC. This gives the protein CASSSGTSGRRETQYF.